These 30 T cell receptor beta chains were sequenced from one sample in a study of identical twins' blood T cells. TCRdb itself ran the 5' RACE reads through MiXCR, one entry per CDR3 protein. Of a few hundred thousand distinct CDR3 sequences listed, 28% are singletons. The sample was PBMCs. The receptors derive from a woman between 18 and 49 years old in good health.

The V and J genes are TRBV12-3 or TRBV12-4 and TRBJ1-6; TRBD1 matches 8 bases. V shed 6 bases, J shed 10 bases, and the junction held 5 bases outside the gene matches. This CDR3 spans 13 amino acids. The CDR3 bases are TGTGCCAGCAGACGCGGACAGGGATCACCCCTCCACTTT. It is translated as CASRRGQGSPLHF.

This clonotype was seen a few times. The chain recombines TRBV29-1 with TRBJ1-2; no reliable D call. CDR1 and CDR2 (germline): SQVTM, ANQGSEA. V lost 5 bases to trimming and J lost 2 bases, with 15 bases between them. The CDR3 spans 14 residues. CDR3: CSVQVWSPNYGYTF. The CDR3 nucleotides are TGCAGCGTTCAAGTCTGGAGCCCCAACTATGGCTACACCTTC. Combining the CDR3 with reference TRBV29-1 and TRBJ1-2 gives the whole variable domain SAVISQKPSRDICQRGTSLTIQCQVDSQVTMMFWYRQQPGQSLTLIATANQGSEATYESGFVIDKFPISRPNLTFSTLTVSNMSPEDSSIYLCSVQVWSPNYGYTFGSGTRLTVV.

CDR3 loop: CSARDKAVTYEQYF. The CDR3 DNA is TGCAGTGCTAGAGATAAGGCAGTTACCTACGAGCAGTACTTC. The V call is TRBV20-1, the J call TRBJ2-7; D gene uncertain. V was pared by 0 bases and J by 2 bases, with 11 bases between. The CDR3 covers 14 residues. Germline V gene lookup returns CDR1 DFQATT and CDR2 SNEGSKA (reference sequence).

The table lists this clonotype with a count of one. J is TRBJ2-1 and V is TRBV10-3; perhaps TRBD1 as D (6 bases). CDR3 length equals 13 residues. V lost 4 bases, J lost 12 bases, and 16 bases lay in between. The germline gives CDR1 ENHRY, CDR2 SYGVKD. The chain's CDR3 is CAISGQVAYGQFF. CDR3 in DNA: TGTGCCATCAGTGGACAGGTGGCGTATGGGCAGTTCTTC.

The table lists this clonotype with a few counts. The chain is built from TRBV5-6 and TRBJ2-3; the D gene is possibly TRBD2 (5 bases). The CDR3 loop spans 15 amino acids. The V and J ends lost 6 bases and 2 bases respectively, with 16 bases between them. CDR1 SGHDT and CDR2 YYEEEE come from the germline V gene. CDR3: CASTETGSSTDTQYF. DNA of the CDR3: TGTGCCAGCACCGAAACGGGAAGCTCCACAGATACGCAGTATTTT.

This clonotype was detected only once. The V gene is TRBV7-2, the J gene TRBJ2-1; a weak D match, TRBD1 (6 bases). The CDR3 contains 15 residues. CDR1 and CDR2 from the germline V gene are SGHTA and FQGNSA. The germline V and J ends were trimmed by 4 bases and 0 bases, with 10 bases remaining between them. CDR3 DNA: TGTGCCAGCAGCTCTACAGGGAGCTCCTACAATGAGCAGTTCTTC. Residues: CASSSTGSSYNEQFF.

As concerns this clonotype: One end of the junction varies from germline; a read error may be responsible. V is TRBV7-9 and J is TRBJ2-7, with 10 bases fitting TRBD1. The germline gives CDR1 SEHNR, CDR2 FQNEAQ (reference sequence). This CDR3 region has 15 residues. CDR3 residues: CASGLGQGFIYEQYF. The CDR3 DNA reads as TGTGCCAGCGGCTTGGGACAGGGGTTTATCTACGAGCAGTACTTC.

The chain uses TRBV10-3 and TRBJ1-1, with D possibly matching TRBD1 (6 bases). CDR3 length equals 15 residues. Germline CDR1 and CDR2: ENHRY and SYGVKD. Trimming stripped 3 bases from V and 5 bases from J, with 16 bases between. CDR3 in amino acids: CAISDSYLRGTEAFF. The DNA of the CDR3 is TGTGCCATCAGTGATTCATATCTCAGGGGAACTGAAGCTTTCTTT.

The chain has TRBV5-6 and TRBJ2-5, with D hard to call. CDR3 length: 13 amino acids. CDR1 SGHDT and CDR2 YYEEEE come from the germline V gene. Trimming took 1 base from V and 2 from J, leaving 6 bases between them. The CDR3 here is CASSLHLQETQYF. In DNA, the CDR3 is TGTGCCAGCAGCTTGCACCTGCAAGAGACCCAGTACTTC.

This clonotype was detected a few times. The rearrangement links TRBV19 to TRBJ1-3; TRBD1 is a possible D gene (6 bases). Trimming shortened V by 4 bases and J by 3 bases, and 16 bases separated the two germline ends. The CDR3 contains 16 residues. The germline V gene has CDR1 LNHDA and CDR2 SQIVND (reference sequence). The CDR3 loop is CASSTYRDSDGNTIYF. The CDR3 region has the DNA TGTGCCAGTAGTACCTACAGGGACTCTGATGGAAACACCATATATTTT.

This clonotype was picked up a small number of times. The rearrangement uses TRBV11-2 and TRBJ2-7; no clear D gene. The germline V gene encodes CDR1 SGHAT and CDR2 FQNNGV. Trimming left V 5 bases short and J 1 base short, with 21 bases between. The CDR3 has 17 residues. The CDR3 bases are TGTGCCAGCAGCACCGGAAGCCCTCCCCTGGGATCCTACGAGCAGTACTTC. Translation: CASSTGSPPLGSYEQYF.

This clonotype occurred a few times. V usage is TRBV10-3 and J usage is TRBJ2-1; 12 bases align to TRBD2. The V and J ends lost 10 bases and 5 bases, in that order; junction bases with no gene match: 6. The CDR3 spans 14 residues. Looked up from germline, CDR1 is ENHRY and CDR2 is SYGVKD. CDR3 coding DNA: TGTGCCACCCAACTAGCGGGGGGCGACAATGAGCAGTTCTTC. This encodes CATQLAGGDNEQFF.

This clonotype was picked up a small number of times. The gene calls are TRBV30 and TRBJ1-1; D gene uncertain. The CDR3 length is 14 residues. The germline CDR1 and CDR2 sequences are GTSNPN and SVGIG (reference sequence). V shed 5 bases and J shed 9 bases, with 22 bases lying between them. The CDR3 bases are TGTGCCTGGCGGACGGGGAGCGGGAATAGTAAAGCTTTCTTT. Translated: CAWRTGSGNSKAFF. Looking up the rest from reference TRBV30 and TRBJ1-1 gives the full variable domain: SQTIHQWPATLVQPVGSPLSLECTVEGTSNPNLYWYRQAAGRGLQLLFYSVGIGQISSEVPQNLSASRPQDRQFILSSKKLLLSDSGFYLCAWRTGSGNSKAFFGQGTRLTVV.

This clonotype has just a few counts. The gene calls are TRBV6-5 and TRBJ2-2; the D is unclear. Germline CDR1 is MNHEY and CDR2 is SVGAGI. The CDR3 is 12 amino acids. The V gene lost 11 bases and the J gene lost 7 bases, with 14 bases spanning the gap. The DNA for the CDR3 is TGTGCCTGCGGCAGGAGAAACGGGGAGCTGTTTTTT. Protein sequence: CACGRRNGELFF.

The sample holds many counts of this clonotype. Mismatch with germline at one junction end may stem from a read error. The chain has TRBV14 and TRBJ2-5, with D perhaps TRBD2 (5 bases). The V gene's germline CDR1 is SGHDN and CDR2 FVKESK. The CDR3 length is 13 residues. The CDR3 nucleotides are TGTGCCAGTAGCCGAGGGATTCGGGAGACCCAGTACTTC. Its translation: CASSRGIRETQYF.

With respect to this clonotype: Just one base apart from a much larger clone, this may be a read error. The genes are TRBV11-2 and TRBJ1-1; D remains ambiguous. The CDR3 consists of 12 residues. Germline CDR1 SGHAT, CDR2 FQNNGV. CDR3 sequence: CAGSLEASKTFF. The CDR3 nucleotides read TGTGCCGGCAGCTTAGAGGCTTCTAAGACTTTCTTT.

This chain links TRBV6-1 with TRBJ2-7; 7 bases align to TRBD2. CDR1 MNHNS and CDR2 SASEGT come from the germline V gene. V dropped 1 base and J dropped 2; count of bases not matched to a gene: 5. The CDR3 runs 15 residues. CDR3 amino acids: CASSEDQGGPYEQYF. The CDR3 bases are TGTGCCAGCAGTGAAGACCAGGGAGGGCCCTACGAGCAGTACTTC.

The genes are TRBV7-8 and TRBJ1-1, with 8 bases fitting TRBD1. The CDR3 is 15 residues long. CDR1 SGHVS and CDR2 FQNEAQ come from the germline V gene. The junction had 6 bases not matched to a gene; V was cut back by 3 bases and J by 3 bases. This CDR3 reads CASSFPGGADTEAFF. The CDR3 DNA is TGTGCCAGCAGCTTTCCAGGGGGCGCGGACACTGAAGCTTTCTTT.

With regard to this clonotype: This CDR3 is missing its conserved last phenylalanine or tryptophan, likely due to a read error. DNA for the CDR3: TGTGCCAGCAGGCCTACAAGGGTGGGAGCTAACTATGGCTACACCTCC. This sequence encodes CASRPTRVGANYGYTS. The J gene is TRBJ1-2, the V gene TRBV7-8; D gene ambiguous. Germline CDR1 is SGHVS and CDR2 is FQNEAQ. The CDR3 covers 16 residues. The V end was cut by 6 bases, the J end by 0 bases, with 17 bases between.

Many counts were recorded for this clonotype. The rearrangement uses TRBV2 and TRBJ1-1, with D hard to call. The V and J ends lost 7 bases and 0 bases respectively, with 18 bases between them. CDR3 size: 16 residues. Germline lookup yields CDR1 SNHLY and CDR2 FYNNEI. The CDR3 DNA reads as TGTGCCAGCACCCAACACCCCGGTAACTTGAACACTGAAGCTTTCTTT. The encoded protein is CASTQHPGNLNTEAFF.

At least ten counts were recorded for this clonotype. The chain is built from TRBV28 and TRBJ2-6, with TRBD2 as a possible D gene (6 bases). The CDR3 has 16 amino acids. In germline, CDR1 is MDHEN, CDR2 SYDVKM. Trimming left V 1 base short and J 3 bases short, with 10 bases between. The CDR3 DNA reads TGTGCCAGCAGTTTATTTCGGGGGAGTGGGGCCAACGTCCTGACTTTC. This codes for CASSLFRGSGANVLTF.

The sample holds a few counts of this clonotype. This chain connects TRBV20-1 to TRBJ1-1; 7 nucleotides align to TRBD1. This CDR3 region has 14 residues. The V segment lost 5 bases and the J segment 5 bases; nucleotides outside the gene matches: 11. Germline assignment: CDR1 DFQATT and CDR2 SNEGSKA (reference sequence). The CDR3 DNA follows: TGCAGTGCTCCCAGACAGGGCGGATGGACTGAAGCTTTCTTT. Protein: CSAPRQGGWTEAFF.

In this sample, this clonotype turned up a few times. V is TRBV28 and J is TRBJ1-1; 8 bases fit TRBD1. After removal of 6 bases from V and 6 bases from J, the junction contained 27 bases not matched to a gene. From germline, CDR1 is MDHEN and CDR2 SYDVKM. The CDR3 is 20 residues long. The CDR3 DNA reads TGTGCCAGCAGGAAAAAGGACACTCAAGGACAGGACAGGGTCCTCGCTGAAGCTTTCTTT. This codes for CASRKKDTQGQDRVLAEAFF.

This clonotype was observed a few times. J is TRBJ2-3 and V is TRBV7-2; TRBD2 is a possible D gene (6 bases). Trimming took off 0 bases at V and 6 bases at J, with 13 bases between the two ends. The germline V gene encodes CDR1 SGHTA and CDR2 FQGNSA. This CDR3 contains 15 residues. This chain's CDR3 is CASSLALRERDTQYF. DNA for the CDR3: TGTGCCAGCAGCTTAGCGCTACGGGAGCGGGATACGCAGTATTTT.

This clonotype showed up many times. This rearrangement joins TRBV5-1 to TRBJ2-3; 12 bases align to TRBD2. The germline V gene has CDR1 SGHRS and CDR2 YFSETQ. With V trimmed by 3 bases and J by 5 bases, 4 bases remained unmatched. This CDR3 spans 15 amino acids. This CDR3 is CASSSTSGSGDTQYF. The DNA of the CDR3 is TGCGCCAGCAGCTCGACTAGCGGGAGTGGAGATACGCAGTATTTT.

This clonotype was observed a handful of times. The rearrangement joins TRBV9 to TRBJ1-1; D gene uncertain. The CDR3 totals 13 residues. Trimming removed 4 bases from V and 6 bases from J, with 13 bases in between. The germline CDR1 and CDR2 sequences are SGDLS and YYNGEE. DNA of the CDR3: TGTGCCAGCAGCCTCCAGCGGGATGCTGAAGCTTTCTTT. Protein: CASSLQRDAEAFF.

Only a few counts were recorded for this clonotype. V usage is TRBV29-1 and J usage is TRBJ2-3; 9 positions agree with TRBD1. The CDR3 sequence is 11 residues long. V trimming: 8 bases; J trimming: 7 bases; junction bases outside the gene matches: 4. CDR1 and CDR2 (germline): SQVTM, ANQGSEA. The CDR3 DNA sequence: TGCAGCACCGACAGGGGGAATACGCAGTATTTT. Its translation: CSTDRGNTQYF.

The chain employs TRBV5-1 and TRBJ1-1; D uncertain. The germline CDR1 and CDR2 sequences are SGHRS and YFSETQ. This CDR3 has 14 residues. V was shortened by 4 bases and J by 4 bases, with 14 bases between the two germline ends. Written as DNA, the CDR3 is TGCGCCAGCAGCGGAAGGGAGTATGGCACTGAAGCTTTCTTT. The encoded protein is CASSGREYGTEAFF. Using reference TRBV5-1 and TRBJ1-1 for the parts outside the CDR3, the full variable domain is KAGVTQTPRYLIKTRGQQVTLSCSPISGHRSVSWYQQTPGQGLQFLFEYFSETQRNKGNFPGRFSGRQFSNSRSEMNVSTLELGDSALYLCASSGREYGTEAFFGQGTRLTVV.

This clonotype was counted between two and nine times. The V and J genes are TRBV19 and TRBJ1-1; D unclear. The germline V gene has CDR1 LNHDA and CDR2 SQIVND (reference sequence). Trimming left V 9 bases short and J 4 bases short, with 9 bases between. The CDR3 covers 11 residues. Here the CDR3 DNA reads TGTGCCAGCCTGTACGGCACTGAAGCTTTCTTT. This translates into CASLYGTEAFF.

This clonotype was counted at least ten times. The chain uses TRBV7-9 and TRBJ1-1; unclear D gene. V was cut by 4 bases and J by 4 bases, with 7 bases left in between. CDR1 and CDR2 from the germline V gene are SEHNR and FQNEAQ (reference sequence). This CDR3 is built from 12 residues. CDR3 coding DNA: TGTGCCAGCAGCTCCCTGGGCACTGAAGCTTTCTTT. This encodes CASSSLGTEAFF.